The sequence of this T cell receptor beta chain was determined in a study of OX40 agonist ivuxolimab in advanced cancers. The CDR3 contains 13 residues. V lost 5 bases and J 6 bases, leaving 13 bases between the germline ends. CDR1 and CDR2 (germline): LNHDA, SQIVND (reference sequence). Broader study findings: CD4+ and CD8+ blood T cells expanded clonally by week 6 at 0.1 to 3.0 mg/kg. Partial responders at 0.1-3.0 mg/kg had among the lowest clonal expansion.

The assay was immunoSEQ multiplex PCR, and TCRdb's table has in-frame clones only and misses some. The sample holds tens of thousands of clones, around 90% seen once. Remarks on this clone: Its antigen is unidentified.

Sequencing was performed on CD4+ or CD8+ T cells sorted from blood, taken in a trial of the OX40 agonist ivuxolimab. The sequence was obtained from an adult with an advanced solid tumor such as melanoma, head and neck, liver or kidney cancer. This chain uses TRBV19 with TRBJ1-1; D is unresolved. The CDR3 DNA sequence: TGTGCCAGTAGTCTCAGGTTTAACGCTGAAGCTTTCTTT. It translates to CASSLRFNAEAFF.